Listed below are T cell receptor beta chains from one sample, sequenced in a study of T cells in Graves' hyperthyroidism and ophthalmopathy. TCRdb re-called the multiplex PCR reads through MiXCR, storing one row per CDR3 protein. This sample yields about 640,000 distinct CDR3 sequences, of which about 20% are seen a single time; around a third belongs to the top ten. Input material: blood. Receptors were obtained from a man aged 30 to 45 with Graves' ophthalmopathy. The CDR3 runs from the conserved cysteine through the conserved F or W. A D gene is named only where the DNA matches it firmly. Not every row has a clone size; where given, it reads once, few, many or a size class.

abundance	v_gene	j_gene	d_gene	CDR3nt	CDR3aa
few	TRBV28	TRBJ1-6	-	TGTGCCAGCACTACGGGACCCTCCTATAATTCACCCCTCCACTTT	CASTTGPSYNSPLHF
few	TRBV12-5	TRBJ2-1	TRBD2	TGTGCTAGTGCTCCCGGGCTAGCGGGAGCCTATGAGCAGTTCTTC	CASAPGLAGAYEQFF
-	TRBV7-9	TRBJ1-5	-	TGTGCCAGCAGCGCATACTCAGGGGGCAATCAGCCCCAGCATTTT	CASSAYSGGNQPQHF
-	TRBV7-9	TRBJ2-1	TRBD2	TGTGCCAGCAGCCCACGGACTAGCGTGGAGAATGAGCAGTTCTTC	CASSPRTSVENEQFF
many	TRBV2	TRBJ2-7	-	TGTGCCAGCCACGAAGGTGGGGCCGAGTACGAGCAGTACTTC	CASHEGGAEYEQYF
few	TRBV11-2	TRBJ2-7	-	TGTGCCAGCAGCCAGGGGCTAGGTGGGAACTCCTACGAGCAGTACTTC	CASSQGLGGNSYEQYF
few	TRBV19	TRBJ1-2	-	TGTGCCAGTAGTATTGGTTGGGGCGCGGTCGGCTACACCTTC	CASSIGWGAVGYTF
-	TRBV30	TRBJ2-1	-	TGTGCCTGGAGCGGAGAAGGTCTGAGCTCCTACAATGAGCAGTTCTTC	CAWSGEGLSSYNEQFF
few	TRBV6-1	TRBJ2-3	-	TGTGCGAGGAGGGTGGTGACAAACACTAGCACAGATACGCAGTATTTT	CARRVVTNTSTDTQYF
few	TRBV24-1	TRBJ2-1	TRBD2	TGTGCCACCAGTGATGTGAGGACTAGCGGGGGCAATGAGCAGTTCTTC	CATSDVRTSGGNEQFF
-	TRBV7-8	TRBJ2-1	-	TGTGCCAGCAGCCGCGAAAGGGGAAGGGCCAATGAGCAGTTCTTC	CASSRERGRANEQFF
-	TRBV5-6	TRBJ2-3	TRBD2	TGTGCCAGCAGCCCAAGGGGACTAGCGCTTGATACGCAGTATTTT	CASSPRGLALDTQYF
few	TRBV7-3	TRBJ2-1	-	TGTGCCAGCAGCTTAAGAGGAACTCGGGGCCAAGAGCAGTTCTTC	CASSLRGTRGQEQFF
-	TRBV30	TRBJ2-1	TRBD2	TGTGCCTGGAGAGACGGACTAGCTTCGGATGTCGGGGGATACAATGAGCAGTTCTTC	CAWRDGLASDVGGYNEQFF
few	TRBV9	TRBJ2-7	-	TGTGCCAGCAGCGTAGGCGGGGACAGATCCTACGAGCAGTACTTC	CASSVGGDRSYEQYF
many	TRBV20-1	TRBJ2-3	-	TGCAGTGCCCCCGACCACACAGATACGCAGTATTTT	CSAPDHTDTQYF
many	TRBV28	TRBJ2-5	-	TGTGCCAGCAGCCTTATACCCATACAAGAGACCCAGTACTTC	CASSLIPIQETQYF
many	TRBV27	TRBJ1-1	-	TGTGCCAGCAGTCTCACAGGGTTGAGCACTGAAGCTTTCTTT	CASSLTGLSTEAFF
many	TRBV11-3	TRBJ1-5	-	TGTGCCAGCAGCTTATACAGACCATCAAGGCCCCAGCATTTT	CASSLYRPSRPQHF
many	TRBV7-9	TRBJ2-5	-	TGTGCCAGCAGCCCCGAGGACTTCCAAGAGACCCAGTACTTC	CASSPEDFQETQYF
-	TRBV6-1	TRBJ1-5	-	TGTGCCAGCAGAACCGGTGGGTTAGGTCAGCCCCAGCATTTT	CASRTGGLGQPQHF
many	TRBV6-1	TRBJ2-3	TRBD2	TGTGCCAGCAGTTTCATAGCGGGAGGGACAGATACGCAGTATTTT	CASSFIAGGTDTQYF
few	TRBV2	TRBJ2-1	-	TGTGCCAGCAGTGAAGCGTTGGGGGGTGAGCAGTTCTTC	CASSEALGGEQFF
many	TRBV12-3/TRBV12-4	TRBJ2-1	-	TGTGCCAGCAGCCTGGGGGGGCCTCACAATGAGCAGTTCTTC	CASSLGGPHNEQFF
-	TRBV29-1	TRBJ2-1	-	TGCAGCGTTGATGGTATAGCGGCGCGCTCCTACAATGAGCAGTTCTTC	CSVDGIAARSYNEQFF
many	TRBV2	TRBJ2-1	-	TGTGCCAGCAGTGATATAGTTCGCGGGACCCGTTCTGCTGAGCAGTTCTTC	CASSDIVRGTRSAEQFF
-	TRBV19	TRBJ2-6	TRBD1	TGTGCCAGCCAGATGGGACAGACACCACCTTCTGGGGCCAACGTCCTGACTTTC	CASQMGQTPPSGANVLTF
many	TRBV12-3/TRBV12-4	TRBJ1-4	TRBD1	TGTGCCAGCAGTAGAGGACAGGGAGAAAATGAAAAACTGTTTTTT	CASSRGQGENEKLFF
few	TRBV5-1	TRBJ2-7	-	TGCGCCAGCAGCTTGGGCCCTCTGGAGAGCTCCTACGAGCAGTACTTC	CASSLGPLESSYEQYF
-	TRBV11-2	TRBJ2-2	-	TGTGCCAGCAGCAAGACAGGTTGGGACACCGGGGAGCTGTTTTTT	CASSKTGWDTGELFF
-	TRBV18	TRBJ1-1	-	TGTGCCAGCTCACCTGGGAGCCTCATGAACACTGAAGCTTTCTTT	CASSPGSLMNTEAFF
-	TRBV20-1	TRBJ1-1	-	TGCAGTGCTAGAGGCCCGTGGGGGGTCTTGAACACTGAAGCTCTCTTT	CSARGPWGVLNTEALF
many	TRBV2	TRBJ2-2	-	TGTGCCAGCAGCGCGGGGACCGGGGAGCTGTTTTTT	CASSAGTGELFF
-	TRBV20-1	TRBJ2-7	TRBD1	TGCAGTGCTAGCTCGGGACAGGGGAGAGAGCAGTACTTC	CSASSGQGREQYF
once	TRBV5-1	TRBJ2-2	-	TGCGCCAGCAGGGGTGGCTATCTCTCTGCCGGGGAGCTGTTTTTT	CASRGGYLSAGELFF
-	TRBV7-2	TRBJ1-1	-	TGTGCCAGCAGCTCTCAGGGTGGATGGACTGAAGCTTTCTTT	CASSSQGGWTEAFF
many	TRBV11-3	TRBJ2-2	-	TGTGCCAGCAGCTTAATAGCCGGGGAGCTGTTTTTT	CASSLIAGELFF
-	TRBV20-1	TRBJ2-1	TRBD2	TGCAGTGCTAGAGTGATTGAGGGATTAGCGGGACCGCAGTTCTTC	CSARVIEGLAGPQFF
-	TRBV6-1	TRBJ1-6	TRBD1	TGTGCCAGCACGGGACAGTTGAATTCACCCCTCCACTTT	CASTGQLNSPLHF
few	TRBV10-3	TRBJ1-2	TRBD1	TGTGCCATTTTCGGACAGGGGGCGGATGGCTACACCTTC	CAIFGQGADGYTF
-	TRBV4-3	TRBJ2-7	-	TGCGCCAGCAGCCAAGAACAGGGTAAGGGCGAGCAGTACTTC	CASSQEQGKGEQYF
few	TRBV6-1	TRBJ2-7	TRBD1	TGTGCCAGCAGGAGGAGGACAGGGGGCGACGAGCAGTACTTC	CASRRRTGGDEQYF
many	TRBV20-1	TRBJ1-1	-	TGCAGTGCACCTCTCCGGGGATCTACTGAAGCTTTCTTT	CSAPLRGSTEAFF
few	TRBV4-3	TRBJ1-1	TRBD1	TGCGCCAGCAGCCAAGGGGGGACAGGGGACACTGAAGCTTTCTTT	CASSQGGTGDTEAFF
-	TRBV5-5	TRBJ1-4	-	TGCGCCAGCAGCCAAGGGTCGTCCGGGGAAAAACTGTTTTTT	CASSQGSSGEKLFF
-	TRBV10-3	TRBJ2-1	-	TGTGCCATCAGGGAGCAAGGGCGTGTGTTCTATCCCCCCTACAATGAGCAGTTCTTC	CAIREQGRVFYPPYNEQFF
-	TRBV24-1	TRBJ2-1	-	TGTGCCACCAGTGATTCTTATGACTACAATGAGCAGTTCTTC	CATSDSYDYNEQFF
few	TRBV11-2	TRBJ1-3	-	TGTGCCAGCAGCTCGTCGGGACGGACGTTAGGAAACACCATATATTTT	CASSSSGRTLGNTIYF
-	TRBV19	TRBJ2-7	TRBD1	TGTGCCAGTAGTCCCCGGACAGGGGGCTCCTACGAGCAGTACTTC	CASSPRTGGSYEQYF
-	TRBV5-1	TRBJ2-3	TRBD2	TGCGCCAGCAGCACCGACCTAGCGGGAGTCACAGATACGCAGTATTTT	CASSTDLAGVTDTQYF
-	TRBV2	TRBJ2-1	TRBD2	TGTGCCAGCAGTACACCTGGGACTAGCGGGAACTCCTACAATGAGCAGTTCTTC	CASSTPGTSGNSYNEQFF
-	TRBV5-4	TRBJ2-5	TRBD2	TGTGCCAGCAGCTGGGAGGGGAGCGGGATTGGTGAGACCCAGTACTTC	CASSWEGSGIGETQYF